The sample holds a few counts of the clone carrying this T cell receptor beta chain. Its antigen is not known. The sample comes from a study of T cells in Graves' hyperthyroidism and ophthalmopathy. Study observations and caveats: Most clonotypes that expanded in the thyroid above 0.001 also showed up in blood. Ophthalmopathy and stable hyperthyroidism were told apart by a 13 V-J model. Ophthalmopathy got predicted by the model a median around 6.6 months before its onset.

Amplification of TCR beta CDR3 regions used RNA as the template. First-round RT-PCR of the TCR CDR3 relied on the HTBI primer set. TCRdb called the multiplex PCR reads again in MiXCR, with one record for every CDR3 protein. The sample holds 550,000 to 600,000 distinct CDR3 sequences, 46% seen once. Germline assignment: CDR1 MNHEY and CDR2 SMNVEV (reference sequence). The ends lost 4 bases at V and 0 bases at J; junction bases unmatched: 7. The CDR3 is 16 amino acids. Patients having uncontrolled infection, another autoimmune disease, pregnancy or lactation were not included. The TCR originated in an adult woman with Graves' disease, either hyperthyroidism or ophthalmopathy (not recorded which). Sequenced sample: peripheral blood or thyroid tissue (not recorded which). The chain joins TRBV27 to TRBJ2-7; TRBD2 matches 9 bases. The CDR3 is CASSSPRGRASYEQYF. CDR3 bases: TGTGCCAGCAGTTCCCCCCGCGGGAGGGCCTCCTACGAGCAGTACTTC.